This entry lists 21 T cell receptor beta chains sequenced from one sample in a study of blood T cell repertoires in COVID-19. Here immunoSEQ multiplex PCR was the method, and the copy in TCRdb shows in-frame clones only, minus some. This sample carries some 200,000 clones, 70% to 90% of them seen once, and the ten largest clones take more than 8%. Sequencing was carried out using peripheral blood. Receptor source: a woman older than 75 with acute or convalescent COVID-19.

This chain uses TRBV20-1 with TRBJ2-5, with a weak D call TRBD1 (6 bases). V was clipped by 3 bases and J by 5 bases, with 22 bases between them. Germline CDR1 reads DFQATT; CDR2 reads SNEGSKA (reference sequence). CDR3 length: 16 amino acids. This chain's CDR3 is CSASPPIPGVLETQYF. For the CDR3, the DNA is TGCAGTGCTAGTCCGCCAATACCAGGGGTGCTGGAGACCCAGTACTTC.

The chain employs TRBV30 and TRBJ2-6; 7 bases map to TRBD1. This CDR3 spans 17 amino acids. The V segment lost 3 bases and the J segment 0 bases; nucleotides outside the gene matches: 8. Germline CDR1 and CDR2: GTSNPN and SVGIG (reference sequence). The CDR3 is CAWRGDRPYSGANVLTF. Here the CDR3 DNA reads TGTGCCTGGAGGGGGGACAGACCATACTCTGGGGCCAACGTCCTGACTTTC.

J is TRBJ2-2 and V is TRBV5-1; D gene uncertain. Germline V gives CDR1 SGHRS, CDR2 YFSETQ. This CDR3 contains 14 residues. Deletions cut 2 bases from V and 2 bases from J, with 7 bases between. CDR3 sequence reads: CASSFTGNTGELFF. The DNA of the CDR3 is TGCGCCAGCAGCTTTACCGGTAACACCGGGGAGCTGTTTTTT.

CDR3 nucleotides: TGTGCCAGCAGTTTAGTAGTCCGAGGGACTGAAGCTTTCTTT. This sequence encodes CASSLVVRGTEAFF. This chain uses TRBV27 with TRBJ1-1; D is uncertain. The V gene lost 2 bases and the J gene lost 5 bases, with 12 bases spanning the gap. The V gene's germline CDR1 is MNHEY and CDR2 SMNVEV (reference sequence). CDR3 length: 14 amino acids.

This chain joins TRBV7-5 and TRBJ2-7; the table's TRBD2 call for D was not verified on the DNA. TRBV7-5 is noted as a pseudogene. This CDR3 contains 15 residues. The CDR3 bases are TGTGTCAGAAGCTCGGCCACTAGCGCCCCCTACGAGCAGTACTTC. Translation: CVRSSATSAPYEQYF.

This chain links TRBV6-2 or TRBV6-3 with TRBJ1-5; tentative D call: TRBD1 (5 bases). V lost 6 bases to trimming and J lost 5 bases, with 11 bases between them. The length of the CDR3 is 13 residues. CDR1 is MNHEY and CDR2 is SVGEGT in the germline V gene. Here the CDR3 DNA reads TGTGCCAGCAGCCGGGACTCCTATCAGCCCCAGCATTTT. Amino acids: CASSRDSYQPQHF.

The CDR3 loop reads CASSRHEIEQFF. As DNA, the CDR3 is TGTGCCAGCAGTCGACACGAAATTGAGCAGTTCTTC. This chain uses TRBV6-2 or TRBV6-3 with TRBJ2-1; D is ambiguous. The germline V gene has CDR1 MNHEY and CDR2 SVGEGT. This CDR3 spans 12 amino acids. Deletions cut 5 bases from V and 9 bases from J, with 11 bases between.

The chain combines TRBV29-1 with TRBJ1-1, with 7 bases identical to TRBD1. With 7 bases clipped from V and 4 bases from J, the junction kept 9 bases outside the gene matches. Germline V CDR1 and CDR2: SQVTM, ANQGSEA. The CDR3 loop spans 13 amino acids. CDR3 loop: CSGGDRAGTEAFF. CDR3 bases: TGCAGCGGTGGCGACAGGGCCGGCACTGAAGCTTTCTTT.

This rearrangement joins TRBV21-1 to TRBJ1-3; the DNA was not compared with TRBD1, the D call given in the table. TRBV21-1 is recorded as a pseudogene. The CDR3 sequence is 16 residues long. CDR3 loop: CASSRQGQGTGNTIYF. CDR3 sequence (DNA): TGTGCCAGCAGCAGACAAGGACAGGGAACTGGAAACACCATATATTTT.

The genes are TRBV5-1 and TRBJ2-2, with TRBD2 identical over 10 bases. CDR1 is SGHRS and CDR2 is YFSETQ in the germline V gene. This CDR3 spans 17 amino acids. Unmatched junction bases numbered 7, after V lost 1 base and J lost 4 bases. CDR3 protein: CASSLWASGGGTGELFF. The CDR3 DNA sequence: TGCGCCAGCAGCTTGTGGGCTAGCGGGGGCGGCACCGGGGAGCTGTTTTTT.

V gene TRBV4-3 combines with J gene TRBJ2-3; D remains ambiguous. The CDR3 spans 15 residues. Trimming took off 0 bases at V and 4 bases at J, with 11 bases between the two ends. Per germline, CDR1 LGHNA and CDR2 YSLEER. The CDR3 DNA reads TGCGCCAGCAGCCAAGATATGGCAGGCTCAGATACGCAGTATTTT. Translated, it gives CASSQDMAGSDTQYF.

The chain carries TRBV5-6 and TRBJ2-5; a possible D gene is TRBD2 (6 bases). Per the germline V gene, CDR1 is SGHDT and CDR2 is YYEEEE. V lost 0 bases, J lost 2 bases, and 8 bases lay in between. The CDR3 loop spans 14 amino acids. CDR3 protein: CASSLAGRQETQYF. The CDR3 bases are TGTGCCAGCAGCTTGGCGGGGAGGCAAGAGACCCAGTACTTC.

This clone was seen just once. V and J are TRBV2 and TRBJ2-1; TRBD1 agrees at 10 bases. The CDR3 has 16 amino acids. Losses at the gene ends were 6 bases for V and 7 bases for J; bases not matched to a gene: 12. Per germline, CDR1 SNHLY and CDR2 FYNNEI. The CDR3 DNA reads as TGTGCCAGCAGATCCCCCGGGACAGGGGAGGGAAATGAGCAGTTCTTC. It yields the protein CASRSPGTGEGNEQFF. Drawing the rest from reference TRBV2 and TRBJ2-1, the complete variable domain is EPEVTQTPSHQVTQMGQEVILRCVPISNHLYFYWYRQILGQKVEFLVSFYNNEISEKSEIFDDQFSVERPDGSNFTLKIRSTKLEDSAMYFCASRSPGTGEGNEQFFGPGTRLTVL.

The V call is TRBV6-5, the J call TRBJ2-1, with 13 bases identical to TRBD2. With V trimmed by 8 bases and J by 10 bases, 11 bases remained unmatched. This CDR3 spans 15 amino acids. Germline V CDR1 and CDR2: MNHEY, SVGAGI. The DNA for the CDR3 is TGTGCCAGCGTTCGACTAGCGGGGGGCACCGGGGAGCAGTTCTTC. This gives the protein CASVRLAGGTGEQFF.

The chain carries TRBV10-2 and TRBJ2-3, with 8 bases that match TRBD2. The CDR3 has 16 amino acids. The V gene end was trimmed by 4 bases and the J gene end by 4 bases; junction bases not matched to a gene: 10. The V gene's germline CDR1 is WSHSY and CDR2 SAAADI. CDR3 DNA sequence: TGCGCCAGCAGTGGGGTCAGCGGGAGCCACCCAGATACGCAGTATTTT. As protein: CASSGVSGSHPDTQYF.

The V call is TRBV7-2, the J call TRBJ2-5; D is perhaps TRBD1 (5 bases). The CDR3 runs to 14 residues. Germline CDR1 reads SGHTA; CDR2 reads FQGNSA. Trimming left V 1 base short and J 5 bases short, with 11 bases between. The DNA of the CDR3 is TGTGCCAGCAGCTTAGTTGGGGCAGAGGAGACCCAGTACTTC. Its protein product is CASSLVGAEETQYF. The whole variable domain, remainder taken from reference TRBV7-2 and TRBJ2-5, is GAGVSQSPSNKVTEKGKDVELRCDPISGHTALYWYRQSLGQGLEFLIYFQGNSAPDKSGLPSDRFSAERTGGSVSTLTIQRTQQEDSAVYLCASSLVGAEETQYFGPGTRLLVL.

The rearrangement joins TRBV29-1 to TRBJ1-4; no reliable D call. With 4 bases removed from V and 3 bases from J, the gap between germline ends came to 15 bases. CDR3 length: 15 residues. Looked up from germline, CDR1 is SQVTM and CDR2 is ANQGSEA. CDR3 coding DNA: TGCAGCGTTGGGTCTTCGGTCGGGGCTAATGAAAAACTGTTTTTT. It specifies CSVGSSVGANEKLFF. Filled out from reference TRBV29-1 and TRBJ1-4, the complete variable domain reads SAVISQKPSRDICQRGTSLTIQCQVDSQVTMMFWYRQQPGQSLTLIATANQGSEATYESGFVIDKFPISRPNLTFSTLTVSNMSPEDSSIYLCSVGSSVGANEKLFFGSGTQLSVL.

The chain employs TRBV19 and TRBJ1-6, with unresolved D. The germline CDR1 and CDR2 sequences are LNHDA and SQIVND (reference sequence). V was pared by 5 bases and J by 7 bases, with 21 bases between. The CDR3 is made up of 17 amino acids. CDR3 in amino acids: CASSPPETATPNSPLHF. In DNA form, the CDR3 reads TGTGCCAGTAGTCCACCAGAAACTGCGACACCAAATTCACCCCTCCACTTT.

V usage is TRBV6-5 and J usage is TRBJ2-7, with D maybe TRBD1 (5 bases). The CDR3 runs to 13 residues. Trimming removed 6 bases from V and 3 bases from J, with 12 bases in between. In germline, CDR1 is MNHEY, CDR2 SVGAGI. CDR3 nucleotide sequence: TGTGCCAGCAGGAAAGGCAGGGACTACGAGCAGTACTTC. This encodes CASRKGRDYEQYF.

This chain links TRBV6-5 with TRBJ2-7, with 9 positions matching TRBD1. The CDR3 is 13 amino acids. Per the germline V gene, CDR1 is MNHEY and CDR2 is SVGAGI. V was clipped by 10 bases and J by 6 bases; unmatched bases: 10. In nucleotides, the CDR3 is TGTGCCACCCAGGGGGGACAGGGTGGCGAGCAGTACTTC. Residues: CATQGGQGGEQYF.

This clone was observed once. This rearrangement joins TRBV18 to TRBJ2-5, with D possibly TRBD1 on 6 matching bases. Germline V gives CDR1 KGHSH, CDR2 LQKENI. This CDR3 contains 14 residues. With 0 bases removed from V and 3 bases from J, the gap between germline ends came to 8 bases. The CDR3 loop reads CASSPPRTEETQYF. CDR3 bases: TGTGCCAGCTCACCACCTCGGACAGAAGAGACCCAGTACTTC. The full variable domain, with the rest looked up from reference TRBV18 and TRBJ2-5, is NAGVMQNPRHLVRRRGQEARLRCSPMKGHSHVYWYRQLPEEGLKFMVYLQKENIIDESGMPKERFSAEFPKEGPSILRIQQVVRGDSAAYFCASSPPRTEETQYFGPGTRLLVL.